The 24 T cell receptor beta chains in this list originate from one sample, sequenced in a study of PD-1 blockade in classical Hodgkin lymphoma. Time point described: cycle 4 day 1 (C4D1), after less than seven weeks of nivolumab. Every patient had relapsed following autologous stem cell transplantation, and cohorts differed in brentuximab vedotin exposure. Using magnetic negative selection, the CD4+ T cells were separated out of thawed PBMCs. Using immunoSEQ multiplex PCR, the repertoire was profiled, and TCRdb retains in-frame clones only, with some absent. The data hold around 30,000 clones, with approximately 78% observed a single time. This specimen was CD4+ T cells from blood, taken before the fourth cycle of nivolumab. These TCRs come from a human donor with classical Hodgkin lymphoma.

The J gene is TRBJ2-7, the V gene TRBV7-9; no clear D gene. This CDR3 is 11 amino acids long. The germline CDR1 and CDR2 sequences are SEHNR and FQNEAQ (reference sequence). V was trimmed by 0 bases and J by 6 bases, leaving 3 bases between them. CDR3 nucleotide sequence: TGTGCCAGCAGCTTAGCGGGCGAGCAGTACTTC. Translation gives CASSLAGEQYF. Complete variable domain (other parts from reference TRBV7-9 and TRBJ2-7): DTGVSQNPRHKITKRGQNVTFRCDPISEHNRLYWYRQTLGQGPEFLTYFQNEAQLEKSRLLSDRFSAERPKGSFSTLEIQRTEQGDSAMYLCASSLAGEQYFGPGTRLTVT.

This chain connects TRBV5-1 to TRBJ2-5; D perhaps matches TRBD1 (6 bases). Trimming removed 2 bases at V and 5 bases at J, with 13 bases between. CDR3 length equals 14 residues. Germline CDR1 is SGHRS and CDR2 is YFSETQ. In DNA, the CDR3 is TGCGCCAGCAGCTTCACAGGGATATTCGAGACCCAGTACTTC. As protein: CASSFTGIFETQYF.

The chain combines TRBV12-5 with TRBJ2-3, with 8 bases fitting TRBD2. CDR3 length equals 17 residues. The germline CDR1 and CDR2 sequences are LGHNT and FRNRAP. Trimming cost V 2 bases and J 5 bases; bases outside gene matches: 12. This CDR3 reads CASGLPGLGIWGDTQYF. The CDR3 nucleotides read TGTGCTAGTGGTTTGCCGGGACTAGGGATTTGGGGAGATACGCAGTATTTT.

The chain uses TRBV5-1 and TRBJ1-3; TRBD1 might be the D (5 bases). From germline, CDR1 is SGHRS and CDR2 YFSETQ. This CDR3 comprises 17 residues. Trimming took 5 bases from V and 1 from J, leaving 19 bases between them. CDR3 amino acids: CASSPRGPEASGNTIYF. In nucleotides, the CDR3 is TGCGCCAGCAGTCCCCGGGGACCCGAGGCGTCTGGAAACACCATATATTTT.

This rearrangement joins TRBV5-1 to TRBJ2-7, with 7 bases identical to TRBD1. The trim removed 4 bases at V and 1 base at J, leaving 20 bases unmatched. Per germline, CDR1 SGHRS and CDR2 YFSETQ. The CDR3 runs to 19 residues. The CDR3 bases are TGCGCCAGCAGCCAACCCCCTGGGACAGCAACTTTTTATTCCTACGAGCAGTACTTC. This gives the protein CASSQPPGTATFYSYEQYF.

The CDR3 bases are TGCAGCGTTGATAACGGGGGGACAGATACGCAGTATTTT. It encodes CSVDNGGTDTQYF. The chain joins TRBV29-1 to TRBJ2-3; TRBD2 matches at 7 bases. The germline V gene encodes CDR1 SQVTM and CDR2 ANQGSEA. Trimming at V came to 3 bases and at J to 3 bases, leaving 3 bases not matched to a gene. The CDR3 has 13 residues.

The rearrangement links TRBV5-1 to TRBJ2-5, with D possibly TRBD2 on 8 matching bases. CDR1 is SGHRS and CDR2 is YFSETQ in the germline V gene. Trimming pared 2 bases from V and 5 bases from J, leaving 19 bases between. This CDR3 spans 16 amino acids. This CDR3 reads CASSFRQGLDGETQYF. Written as DNA, the CDR3 is TGCGCCAGCAGCTTCCGACAGGGACTAGACGGGGAGACCCAGTACTTC.

This chain links TRBV6-1 with TRBJ1-4; no reliable D call. Germline-derived CDR1 and CDR2 are MNHNS and SASEGT. Trimming removed 6 bases at V and 7 bases at J, with 12 bases between. The CDR3 contains 13 residues. Here the CDR3 reads CASRSTEPEKLFF. The DNA for the CDR3 is TGTGCCAGCAGGTCAACCGAACCTGAAAAACTGTTTTTT.

The genes are TRBV5-1 and TRBJ1-1; the D is unclear. Germline V CDR1 and CDR2: SGHRS, YFSETQ. V was shortened by 6 bases and J by 3 bases, with 12 bases between the two germline ends. There are 13 residues in the CDR3. CDR3 bases: TGCGCCAGCACCGGGGAAGGTTACACTGAAGCTTTCTTT. Its translation is CASTGEGYTEAFF.

The V gene is TRBV5-1, the J gene TRBJ1-4; D gene unclear. Trimming shortened V by 4 bases and J by 8 bases, and 18 bases separated the two germline ends. CDR3 length equals 15 residues. CDR1 is SGHRS, CDR2 YFSETQ, per germline. In nucleotides, the CDR3 is TGCGCCAGCAGCCTGGACGGGCCACGGCGCGAAAAACTGTTTTTT. It specifies CASSLDGPRREKLFF.

The chain combines TRBV6-5 with TRBJ1-4; 7 bases fit TRBD1. V dropped 4 bases and J dropped 8; count of bases not matched to a gene: 10. Germline CDR1 reads MNHEY; CDR2 reads SVGAGI. The CDR3 consists of 15 residues. Here the CDR3 reads CASSSDRVKGEKLFF. Here the CDR3 DNA reads TGTGCCAGCAGTTCCGACAGGGTGAAAGGGGAAAAACTGTTTTTT.

V is TRBV7-9 and J is TRBJ1-2; possible D gene TRBD1, 5 bases. This CDR3 region has 12 residues. V was shortened by 2 bases and J by 8 bases, with 9 bases between the two germline ends. Germline lookup yields CDR1 SEHNR and CDR2 FQNEAQ (reference sequence). The CDR3 region has the DNA TGTGCCAGCAGCTTATTGGGGCCCGGCTACACCTTC. It codes for CASSLLGPGYTF.

A few counts support this clone. The rearrangement joins TRBV12-5 to TRBJ2-3, with 8 bases identical to TRBD2. J was trimmed by 8 bases and V by 1 base; bases with no gene match: 2. Germline-derived CDR1 and CDR2 are LGHNT and FRNRAP. The CDR3 has 13 residues. CDR3 sequence: CASGLAGGPTQYF. The CDR3 nucleotides are TGTGCTAGTGGTTTGGCGGGGGGGCCTACGCAGTATTTT.

V and J are TRBV7-8 and TRBJ2-7; D might be TRBD1 (5 bases). The V end lost 5 bases, the J end lost 6 bases, and 17 bases lay between the germline ends. This CDR3 has 14 amino acids. CDR1 is SGHVS, CDR2 FQNEAQ, per germline. CDR3 sequence: CASSVPGFVSEQYF. The CDR3, as DNA: TGTGCCAGCAGCGTCCCAGGGTTTGTGAGCGAGCAGTACTTC.

This clone was seen only a few times. The chain uses TRBV4-2 and TRBJ1-2; D is possibly TRBD1 (6 bases). The CDR3 spans 15 residues. Trimming removed 0 bases from V and 6 bases from J, with 14 bases in between. Germline values: CDR1 LGHNA, CDR2 YNFKEQ. The CDR3 coding sequence is TGTGCCAGCAGCCAAGATGAAGACAGGACGGATGGCTACACCTTC. Its translation is CASSQDEDRTDGYTF.

The chain recombines TRBV6-5 with TRBJ1-6; 8 bases are a match to TRBD1. V gave up 4 bases and J gave up 10 bases; unmatched junction bases: 12. This CDR3 spans 16 amino acids. Per the germline V gene, CDR1 is MNHEY and CDR2 is SVGAGI. The CDR3: CASSSPGQGSRSPLHF. DNA of the CDR3: TGTGCCAGCAGTTCCCCCGGACAGGGTAGTAGATCACCCCTCCACTTT.

The genes are TRBV5-1 and TRBJ1-2; D gene ambiguous. Germline V lookup: CDR1 SGHRS, CDR2 YFSETQ. V dropped 0 bases and J dropped 4 bases, with 10 bases sitting between them. The CDR3 has 14 amino acids. The chain's CDR3 is CASSLEVQSYGYTF. The CDR3 coding sequence is TGCGCCAGCAGCTTGGAAGTCCAGAGCTATGGCTACACCTTC.

The rearrangement uses TRBV5-1 and TRBJ2-5, with TRBD2 matching 12 bases. Trimming removed 5 bases from V and 4 bases from J; junction bases left unmatched: 12. Per germline, CDR1 SGHRS and CDR2 YFSETQ. The CDR3 is made up of 17 amino acids. The CDR3 nucleotides are TGCGCCAGCAGTGGAGTGAGACTAGCGGGGGAGGGAGAGACCCAGTACTTC. This encodes CASSGVRLAGEGETQYF. The complete variable domain, with remaining parts taken from reference TRBV5-1 and TRBJ2-5, reads KAGVTQTPRYLIKTRGQQVTLSCSPISGHRSVSWYQQTPGQGLQFLFEYFSETQRNKGNFPGRFSGRQFSNSRSEMNVSTLELGDSALYLCASSGVRLAGEGETQYFGPGTRLLVL.

The chain links TRBV6-1 to TRBJ2-3; possible D gene TRBD1, 6 bases. Germline V lookup: CDR1 MNHNS, CDR2 SASEGT. This CDR3 spans 15 amino acids. The V end was cut by 2 bases, the J end by 3 bases, with 12 bases between. In DNA form, the CDR3 reads TGTGCCAGCAGTGAATATATAACAGGGACAGATACGCAGTATTTT. Residues: CASSEYITGTDTQYF.

The rearrangement links TRBV5-1 to TRBJ2-2; D uncertain. Per the germline V gene, CDR1 is SGHRS and CDR2 is YFSETQ. The germline V and J ends were trimmed by 5 bases and 6 bases, with 8 bases remaining between them. The CDR3 sequence is 12 residues long. In nucleotides, the CDR3 is TGCGCCAGCAGTCGGACCCCCGGGGAGCTGTTTTTT. Its protein is CASSRTPGELFF. Complete variable domain (other parts from reference TRBV5-1 and TRBJ2-2): KAGVTQTPRYLIKTRGQQVTLSCSPISGHRSVSWYQQTPGQGLQFLFEYFSETQRNKGNFPGRFSGRQFSNSRSEMNVSTLELGDSALYLCASSRTPGELFFGEGSRLTVL.

The chain uses TRBV30 and TRBJ1-1; a possible D gene is TRBD1 (5 bases). The CDR3 consists of 15 residues. Germline assignment: CDR1 GTSNPN and CDR2 SVGIG (reference sequence). V was cut by 3 bases and J by 6 bases, with 20 bases left in between. CDR3 amino acids: CAWRSPRGQWAEAFF. The DNA for the CDR3 is TGTGCCTGGAGGTCCCCGCGGGGCCAGTGGGCTGAAGCTTTCTTT.

This clone came up once. The chain has TRBV4-2 and TRBJ2-3; maybe TRBD2 (7 bases). This CDR3 spans 16 amino acids. Deletions cut 0 bases from V and 0 bases from J, with 10 bases between. Per the germline V gene, CDR1 is LGHNA and CDR2 is YNFKEQ. CDR3 in DNA: TGTGCCAGCAGCCAAGAAGGGGGGGGAAGCACAGATACGCAGTATTTT. This sequence encodes CASSQEGGGSTDTQYF.

V gene TRBV19 combines with J gene TRBJ2-4; 7 bases line up with TRBD1. Trimming took 5 bases from V and 2 from J; bases not matched to a gene: 12. Germline V lookup: CDR1 LNHDA, CDR2 SQIVND (reference sequence). The CDR3 consists of 17 residues. CDR3 nucleotides: TGTGCCAGTAGTCACCAGGGGACAGCCGGGCCCAAAAACATTCAGTACTTC. The encoded protein is CASSHQGTAGPKNIQYF.

V usage is TRBV9 and J usage is TRBJ1-5; perhaps TRBD1 as D (5 bases). The CDR3 has 13 amino acids. The ends were cut back, 5 bases at V and 5 bases at J, with 11 bases in the middle. The V gene's germline CDR1 is SGDLS and CDR2 YYNGEE. CDR3 sequence reads: CASSGDSYQPQHF. CDR3 coding DNA: TGTGCCAGCAGTGGAGACAGCTATCAGCCCCAGCATTTT. Complete variable domain (other parts from reference TRBV9 and TRBJ1-5): DSGVTQTPKHLITATGQRVTLRCSPRSGDLSVYWYQQSLDQGLQFLIQYYNGEERAKGNILERFSAQQFPDLHSELNLSSLELGDSALYFCASSGDSYQPQHFGDGTRLSIL.